Below, 24 T cell receptor beta chains from the same sample are listed, as sequenced in a study of neurological immune-mediated disorders (dated by TCRdb to about 2019). The library was generated by 5' RACE. The sample was run on an Illumina HiSeq 2500. TCRdb cleaned the public reads at Q25 with fastp, built clones with MiXCR and kept in-frame beta chains. Rows with one shared CDR3 protein collapse into an entry with the most common genes and DNA. The sample table lists almost 85,000 distinct CDR3 sequences, 2% to 3% of them with a count of one. Of the sample, 1.1% is held by the ten largest clones. Sequenced sample: PBMCs. The receptors derive from a woman younger than 45 with multiple sclerosis.

Ten or more counts support this clonotype. The chain links TRBV3-1 to TRBJ2-5, with D possibly called TRBD1 or TRBD2 (6 bases each). Trimming pared 1 base from V and 5 bases from J, leaving 17 bases between. Germline V gene lookup returns CDR1 LGHDT and CDR2 YNNKEL (reference sequence). The CDR3 runs to 16 residues. Here the CDR3 DNA reads TGTGCCAGCAGCCAAGGGGGGCCGGGAGTACGCGAGACCCAGTACTTC. It translates to CASSQGGPGVRETQYF.

There are many counts of this clonotype. The chain couples TRBV12-3 or TRBV12-4 to TRBJ2-1, with D possibly matching TRBD1 (5 bases). CDR3 length: 13 amino acids. The V end lost 5 bases, the J end lost 3 bases, and 8 bases lay between the germline ends. CDR3 region: CASSPRVYNEQFF. DNA for the CDR3: TGTGCCAGCAGTCCCAGGGTCTACAATGAGCAGTTCTTC.

This clonotype has a count of ten or more. The genes are TRBV30 and TRBJ2-1; 8 bases agree with TRBD2. The germline gives CDR1 GTSNPN, CDR2 SVGIG (reference sequence). V shed 5 bases, J shed 9 bases, and the junction held 9 bases outside the gene matches. This CDR3 is built from 13 residues. This CDR3 reads CAWCSGLASEQFF. The CDR3 DNA sequence: TGTGCCTGGTGTAGTGGACTAGCAAGTGAGCAGTTCTTC.

This clonotype was recorded at least ten times. This chain uses TRBV20-1 with TRBJ2-1, with 8 positions matching TRBD1. With V trimmed by 7 bases and J by 2 bases, 7 bases remained unmatched. Germline lookup yields CDR1 DFQATT and CDR2 SNEGSKA (reference sequence). This CDR3 comprises 14 residues. DNA for the CDR3: TGCAGTGTCAGGGGGCAGAGCCCCTACAATGAGCAGTTCTTC. This translates into CSVRGQSPYNEQFF.

This clonotype was found a few times. A much more abundant neighbour one base away suggests this may be a read error. This sequence joins TRBV12-3 or TRBV12-4 and TRBJ1-1; D is ambiguous. V shed 5 bases and J shed 4 bases, with 14 bases lying between them. The CDR3 covers 14 residues. In DNA, the CDR3 is TGTGCCAGCAGTCACCCTCCCCGAGGCACTGAAGCTTTCTTT. Protein: CASSHPPRGTEAFF.

This clonotype was seen ten or more times. The rearrangement links TRBV12-3 or TRBV12-4 to TRBJ2-3; possible D gene TRBD1, 6 bases. V shed 5 bases and J shed 2 bases, with 14 bases lying between them. The CDR3 sequence is 15 residues long. The CDR3 DNA sequence: TGTGCCAGCAGTGTCCGGGACATCCTCACAGATACGCAGTATTTT. Translated, it gives CASSVRDILTDTQYF.

This clonotype was recorded many times. The rearrangement joins TRBV24-1 to TRBJ2-1, with D perhaps matching TRBD2 (6 bases). Germline CDR1 reads KGHDR; CDR2 reads SFDVKD. Trimming took 5 bases from V and 4 from J, leaving 17 bases between them. The CDR3 is 16 residues long. CDR3 nucleotide sequence: TGTGCCACCAGTGGCAGGTCGGCTAGCGTGTACAATGAGCAGTTCTTC. It yields the protein CATSGRSASVYNEQFF.

This clonotype was seen ten or more times. This chain joins TRBV12-3 or TRBV12-4 and TRBJ1-5, with D hard to call. Trimming cost V 3 bases and J 7 bases, with 10 bases left between them. The CDR3 covers 13 residues. CDR3 DNA sequence: TGTGCCAGCAGTTTGGTGGGGTTCCAGCCCCAGCATTTT. Protein: CASSLVGFQPQHF.

The table lists this clonotype with many counts. The chain recombines TRBV9 with TRBJ2-5; D is undetermined. This CDR3 comprises 15 residues. Germline CDR1 reads SGDLS; CDR2 reads YYNGEE. V lost 4 bases, J lost 2 bases, and 15 bases lay in between. CDR3 sequence reads: CASSRTPMLQETQYF. DNA of the CDR3: TGTGCCAGCAGCCGCACCCCGATGTTACAAGAGACCCAGTACTTC. Variable domain in full (rest from reference TRBV9 and TRBJ2-5): DSGVTQTPKHLITATGQRVTLRCSPRSGDLSVYWYQQSLDQGLQFLIQYYNGEERAKGNILERFSAQQFPDLHSELNLSSLELGDSALYFCASSRTPMLQETQYFGPGTRLLVL.

In this sample, this clonotype turned up many times. The V gene is TRBV6-6, the J gene TRBJ1-4; maybe TRBD1 (6 bases). The CDR3 covers 15 residues. Germline CDR1 is MNHNY and CDR2 is SVGAGI (reference sequence). Trimming cost V 0 bases and J 6 bases, with 11 bases left between them. The CDR3 DNA reads TGTGCCAGCAGTTACTCGGCGGGGGGCGATGAAAAACTGTTTTTT. Residues: CASSYSAGGDEKLFF.

This clonotype was observed at least ten times. This chain joins TRBV15 and TRBJ1-2; no firm D call. Trimming took off 1 base at V and 3 bases at J, with 9 bases between the two ends. Per germline, CDR1 LNHNV and CDR2 YYDKDF (reference sequence). The CDR3 spans 14 residues. In DNA form, the CDR3 reads TGTGCCACCAGCAGAGGGATTTCTGACTATGGCTACACCTTC. Protein sequence: CATSRGISDYGYTF.

This clonotype was seen many times. The genes are TRBV20-1 and TRBJ2-7, with TRBD2 identical over 8 bases. The CDR3 contains 14 residues. Germline-derived CDR1 and CDR2 are DFQATT and SNEGSKA (reference sequence). V shed 6 bases, J shed 5 bases, and the junction held 12 bases outside the gene matches. CDR3 amino acids: CSALSGTRADEQYF. The CDR3 DNA follows: TGCAGTGCCCTCTCCGGGACTAGGGCCGACGAGCAGTACTTC.

There are many counts of this clonotype. The CDR3 coding sequence is TGCGCCAGCAGCTTGTCCACGGGAGAGTACAATGAGCAGTTCTTC. Translating gives CASSLSTGEYNEQFF. The chain employs TRBV5-1 and TRBJ2-1; possible D gene TRBD2, 6 bases. The CDR3 length is 15 residues. V was pared by 1 base and J by 4 bases, with 12 bases between. The germline V gene encodes CDR1 SGHRS and CDR2 YFSETQ.

This clonotype was detected many times. This chain joins TRBV20-1 and TRBJ2-1; 14 positions agree with TRBD2. The CDR3 is 19 residues long. With 3 bases clipped from V and 4 bases from J, the junction kept 14 bases outside the gene matches. Germline CDR1 DFQATT, CDR2 SNEGSKA (reference sequence). CDR3 in DNA: TGCAGTGCTAGTGGACTAGCGGGAGGATCGAGTTTAATTTACAATGAGCAGTTCTTC. Translating it yields CSASGLAGGSSLIYNEQFF.

This clonotype occurred many times. The V gene is TRBV20-1, the J gene TRBJ2-1; the match to TRBD2 covers 10 bases. The CDR3 sequence is 15 residues long. Germline values: CDR1 DFQATT, CDR2 SNEGSKA (reference sequence). The V segment lost 6 bases and the J segment 5 bases; nucleotides outside the gene matches: 10. CDR3 loop: CSALGGAGGNNEQFF. DNA for the CDR3: TGCAGTGCCCTCGGGGGAGCGGGAGGGAACAATGAGCAGTTCTTC.

This clonotype was seen many times. The J gene is TRBJ2-4, the V gene TRBV11-2; no definite D call. Trimming left V 3 bases short and J 4 bases short, with 7 bases between. The CDR3 runs to 13 residues. Germline V gene lookup returns CDR1 SGHAT and CDR2 FQNNGV. The CDR3 bases are TGTGCCAGCAGCTTTTATCAGAAAAACATTCAGTACTTC. Residues: CASSFYQKNIQYF.

This clonotype was counted many times. The chain couples TRBV6-4 to TRBJ2-7; 11 bases fit TRBD2. In germline, CDR1 is MRHNA, CDR2 SNTAGT. V lost 5 bases and J lost 3; bases outside the gene matches: 9. This CDR3 has 16 amino acids. The CDR3 nucleotides read TGTGCCAGCAGTTCCCACCGACTAGCGGGGAACTACGAGCAGTACTTC. Translated, it gives CASSSHRLAGNYEQYF.

This clonotype occurred many times. V gene TRBV25-1 combines with J gene TRBJ1-4; perhaps TRBD1 as D (6 bases). Germline V gene lookup returns CDR1 MGHDK and CDR2 SYGVNS. V was pared by 5 bases and J by 4 bases, with 14 bases between. The CDR3 has 15 amino acids. CDR3 nucleotide sequence: TGTGCCAGCAGTCCCCCGGGGGCGTATAATGAAAAACTGTTTTTT. Protein: CASSPPGAYNEKLFF.

V usage is TRBV29-1 and J usage is TRBJ1-1, with a possible D match to TRBD1 (5 bases). The CDR3 has 12 amino acids. Germline V gene sequence: CDR1 SQVTM, CDR2 ANQGSEA. V shed 4 bases and J shed 5 bases, with 11 bases lying between them. This CDR3 reads CSVGSGETEAFF. The CDR3 DNA is TGCAGCGTTGGGTCGGGGGAAACTGAAGCTTTCTTT.

This clonotype was recorded many times. The chain couples TRBV12-3 or TRBV12-4 to TRBJ2-1; tentatively, D is TRBD1 or TRBD2 (7 bases each). V shed 5 bases and J shed 6 bases, with 14 bases lying between them. The CDR3 runs 14 residues. CDR3 in amino acids: CASSLGGGSNEQFF. CDR3 nucleotides: TGTGCCAGCAGTCTGGGAGGGGGCTCCAATGAGCAGTTCTTC.

Ten or more counts support this clonotype. This chain connects TRBV27 to TRBJ1-1, with unresolved D. The germline gives CDR1 MNHEY, CDR2 SMNVEV (reference sequence). The CDR3 is made up of 14 amino acids. Trimming stripped 11 bases from V and 6 bases from J, with 22 bases between. The CDR3 coding sequence is TGTGCCGTGAAGCAGGCGGGTTCGGGGTCTGAAGCTTTCTTT. Translating it yields CAVKQAGSGSEAFF.

This clonotype was recorded many times. The chain uses TRBV10-3 and TRBJ2-5, with TRBD2 identical over 7 bases. This CDR3 has 13 residues. The germline V gene has CDR1 ENHRY and CDR2 SYGVKD. V trimming: 8 bases; J trimming: 2 bases; junction bases outside the gene matches: 5. CDR3 region: CAIGPREQETQYF. The CDR3 nucleotides are TGTGCCATCGGACCGCGGGAGCAAGAGACCCAGTACTTC.

The table lists this clonotype with a count of one. A read error may explain this, as a much larger clone is one base away. The chain has TRBV12-5 and TRBJ2-7; D may match TRBD1 or TRBD2 (6 bases each). Germline CDR1 reads LGHNT; CDR2 reads FRNRAP. The V end lost 6 bases, the J end lost 0 bases, and 12 bases lay between the germline ends. This CDR3 has 14 residues. CDR3 sequence (DNA): TGTGCTAGTGGCCAAGGGGGGTCCTCCTACGAGCAGTACTTC. Protein sequence: CASGQGGSSYEQYF. The full variable domain, with the rest looked up from reference TRBV12-5 and TRBJ2-7, is DARVTQTPRHKVTEMGQEVTMRCQPILGHNTVFWYRQTMMQGLELLAYFRNRAPLDDSGMPKDRFSAEMPDATLATLKIQPSEPRDSAVYFCASGQGGSSYEQYFGPGTRLTVT.

This clonotype has ten or more counts. This sequence joins TRBV12-3 or TRBV12-4 and TRBJ2-4; 9 positions match TRBD1. The CDR3 is made up of 13 amino acids. The J segment lost 9 bases and the V segment lost 5 bases, leaving 5 bases of the junction unmatched. For the CDR3, the DNA is TGTGCCAGCAGTCGGGACAGGGTTCGCATTCAGTACTTC. Its translation: CASSRDRVRIQYF.